A single sample is the source of the 30 T cell receptor beta chains below, sequenced in a study of blood T cell repertoires in COVID-19. The method was immunoSEQ multiplex PCR; TCRdb's version includes in-frame clones alone and lacks a portion of them. The sample holds some 240,000 clones, approximately 86% seen once. Sequenced input: PBMCs or T cells enriched from blood (not recorded which). The source of these receptors is a woman aged 40 to 55 with acute COVID-19.

CDR3 protein: CASSLVAGGGREKLFF. CDR3 in DNA: TGTGCCAGCAGCTTAGTAGCAGGAGGGGGCAGGGAAAAACTGTTTTTT. The chain carries TRBV11-3 and TRBJ1-4, with TRBD1 matching 7 bases. The CDR3 totals 16 residues. Germline V gene lookup returns CDR1 SGHNT and CDR2 YENEEA. V lost 1 base, J lost 8 bases, and 10 bases stayed unmatched. The full variable domain, rest sourced from reference TRBV11-3 and TRBJ1-4, is EAGVVQSPRYKIIEKKQPVAFWCNPISGHNTLYWYLQNLGQGPELLIRYENEEAVDDSQLPKDRFSAERLKGVDSTLKIQPAELGDSAVYLCASSLVAGGGREKLFFGSGTQLSVL.

The chain has TRBV7-9 and TRBJ2-2; the D is unclear. The CDR3 totals 13 residues. Germline CDR1 reads SEHNR; CDR2 reads FQNEAQ (reference sequence). V lost 5 bases and J lost 6, with 10 bases in between. The CDR3 sequence is CASSPTVPGELFF. CDR3 in DNA: TGTGCCAGCAGCCCAACGGTCCCCGGGGAGCTGTTTTTT.

This clone showed up just a few times. V is TRBV2 and J is TRBJ2-1; 9 positions agree with TRBD1. The length of the CDR3 is 13 residues. V lost 6 bases and J lost 6; bases outside the gene matches: 3. CDR1 SNHLY and CDR2 FYNNEI come from the germline V gene. The CDR3 loop is CASSPDRGNEQFF. Here the CDR3 DNA reads TGTGCCAGCAGCCCGGACAGGGGCAATGAGCAGTTCTTC.

The gene calls are TRBV25-1 and TRBJ1-2; a weak D match, TRBD1 (5 bases). The CDR3 has 12 residues. V was shortened by 5 bases and J by 7 bases, with 11 bases between the two germline ends. CDR1 is MGHDK, CDR2 SYGVNS, per germline. As DNA, the CDR3 is TGTGCCAGCAGTCAAGGCGGGGGTGGCTACACCTTC. Residues: CASSQGGGGYTF.

The chain uses TRBV15 and TRBJ2-5; 9 nucleotides agree with TRBD1. CDR3 length: 15 residues. V shed 4 bases, J shed 4 bases, and the junction held 7 bases outside the gene matches. CDR1 is LNHNV and CDR2 is YYDKDF in the germline V gene (reference sequence). CDR3 sequence reads: CATSNNRGRRETQYF. The CDR3 nucleotides read TGTGCCACCAGCAATAACAGGGGGCGCCGAGAGACCCAGTACTTC. The entire variable domain, with the rest obtained from reference TRBV15 and TRBJ2-5, is as follows: DAMVIQNPRYQVTQFGKPVTLSCSQTLNHNVMYWYQQKSSQAPKLLFHYYDKDFNNEADTPDNFQSRRPNTSFCFLDIRSPGLGDTAMYLCATSNNRGRRETQYFGPGTRLLVL.

The chain employs TRBV18 and TRBJ1-1; possible D gene TRBD1, 5 bases. Germline V lookup: CDR1 KGHSH, CDR2 LQKENI. The V gene lost 3 bases and the J gene lost 0 bases, with 14 bases spanning the gap. CDR3 length equals 16 residues. The CDR3, as DNA: TGTGCCAGCTCACCCTTCCGCCAGGGCATGAACACTGAAGCTTTCTTT. Its protein is CASSPFRQGMNTEAFF.

The chain employs TRBV2 and TRBJ2-5, with a weak D call TRBD2 (6 bases). The CDR3 consists of 15 residues. V was pared by 3 bases and J by 4 bases, with 15 bases between. The germline V gene has CDR1 SNHLY and CDR2 FYNNEI. CDR3 coding DNA: TGTGCCAGCAGTGAGTCCCCTTCCGGGGGAGAGACCCAGTACTTC. Translated, it gives CASSESPSGGETQYF. The full variable domain, in which reference TRBV2 and TRBJ2-5 provide the parts outside the CDR3, is EPEVTQTPSHQVTQMGQEVILRCVPISNHLYFYWYRQILGQKVEFLVSFYNNEISEKSEIFDDQFSVERPDGSNFTLKIRSTKLEDSAMYFCASSESPSGGETQYFGPGTRLLVL.

This clone was detected only once. The chain is built from TRBV27 and TRBJ2-1, with TRBD1 identical over 9 bases. The CDR3 covers 14 residues. V was pared by 7 bases and J by 9 bases, with 10 bases of the junction left unmatched. Germline V gives CDR1 MNHEY, CDR2 SMNVEV (reference sequence). The CDR3 loop is CASTPGQGKGEQFF. CDR3 bases: TGTGCCAGCACCCCGGGACAGGGTAAGGGTGAGCAGTTCTTC.

This chain uses TRBV5-5 with TRBJ1-4, with 8 bases lining up with TRBD1. V shed 1 base, J shed 4 bases, and the junction held 3 bases outside the gene matches. Per germline, CDR1 SGHKS and CDR2 YYEKEE (reference sequence). CDR3 size: 15 residues. CDR3 bases: TGTGCCAGCAGCTTGAACAGGGGGTATAATGAAAAACTGTTTTTT. Its translation is CASSLNRGYNEKLFF. Together with reference TRBV5-5 and TRBJ1-4, the CDR3 gives the full variable domain: DAGVTQSPTHLIKTRGQQVTLRCSPISGHKSVSWYQQVLGQGPQFIFQYYEKEERGRGNFPDRFSARQFPNYSSELNVNALLLGDSALYLCASSLNRGYNEKLFFGSGTQLSVL.

The rearrangement uses TRBV13 and TRBJ2-5; 8 bases fit TRBD1. J gave up 3 bases and V 1 base, and 1 base lay outside the gene matches. CDR1 is PRHDT and CDR2 is FYEKMQ in the germline V gene (reference sequence). This CDR3 comprises 14 residues. The CDR3 spells CASSLADREETQYF. The CDR3 nucleotides are TGTGCCAGCAGCTTAGCGGACAGGGAAGAGACCCAGTACTTC. The entire variable domain, with the rest obtained from reference TRBV13 and TRBJ2-5, is as follows: AAGVIQSPRHLIKEKRETATLKCYPIPRHDTVYWYQQGPGQDPQFLISFYEKMQSDKGSIPDRFSAQQFSDYHSELNMSSLELGDSALYFCASSLADREETQYFGPGTRLLVL.

V gene TRBV3-1 (or the pseudogene TRBV3-2) combines with J gene TRBJ2-3; D unclear. The V and J ends lost 6 bases and 6 bases respectively, with 13 bases between them. The length of the CDR3 is 13 residues. CDR1 and CDR2 from the germline V gene are LGHDT and YNNKEL (reference sequence). The CDR3 nucleotides read TGTGCCAGCAGAATGGTTGGAGCGGATACGCAGTATTTT. This gives the protein CASRMVGADTQYF.

The chain joins TRBV19 to TRBJ1-3, with D possibly matching TRBD1 (5 bases). V lost 3 bases to trimming and J lost 4 bases, with 16 bases between them. CDR1 LNHDA and CDR2 SQIVND come from the germline V gene (reference sequence). The CDR3 totals 16 residues. CDR3 coding DNA: TGTGCCAGTAGTATCAGTGGGTTGCAGGGCGGAAACACCATATATTTT. Its translation is CASSISGLQGGNTIYF.

The chain combines TRBV29-1 with TRBJ2-5; no reliable D call. V dropped 7 bases and J dropped 2 bases, with 5 bases sitting between them. CDR3 length: 10 residues. Germline V lookup: CDR1 SQVTM, CDR2 ANQGSEA. CDR3 in DNA: TGCAGCGGGGCGCAAGAGACCCAGTACTTC. Encoded protein: CSGAQETQYF.

V is TRBV19 and J is TRBJ2-3; the D gene is possibly TRBD1 (6 bases). Per germline, CDR1 LNHDA and CDR2 SQIVND (reference sequence). Trimming shortened V by 6 bases and J by 3 bases, and 13 bases separated the two germline ends. CDR3 length: 14 amino acids. CDR3: CASSRQGGTDTQYF. The CDR3 DNA is TGTGCCAGTAGCCGCCAAGGGGGAACAGATACGCAGTATTTT.

The CDR3 DNA reads TGTGCCAGCAGCCTCTCGGGACAGGCTTACAATGAGCAGTTCTTC. This encodes CASSLSGQAYNEQFF. The rearrangement links TRBV11-2 to TRBJ2-1; TRBD1 matches 8 bases. J was trimmed by 4 bases and V by 5 bases; bases with no gene match: 7. The CDR3 extends over 15 amino acids. Germline V gene data show CDR1 as SGHAT and CDR2 as FQNNGV.

The chain carries TRBV11-3 and TRBJ2-1, with D perhaps matching TRBD1 (6 bases). Trimming cost V 5 bases and J 6 bases, with 17 bases left between them. Germline CDR1 SGHNT, CDR2 YENEEA. The CDR3 covers 15 residues. CDR3 loop: CASSQLGAGGNEQFF. CDR3 DNA sequence: TGTGCCAGCAGCCAGTTGGGGGCTGGAGGCAATGAGCAGTTCTTC.

The count of this clone is one. This chain connects TRBV27 to TRBJ2-7; 10 bases are a match to TRBD1. CDR1 MNHEY and CDR2 SMNVEV come from the germline V gene (reference sequence). The CDR3 consists of 14 residues. Unmatched junction bases numbered 5, after V lost 5 bases and J lost 4 bases. The CDR3, as DNA: TGTGCCAGCAGTGCGACAGGGGGCTATTACGAGCAGTACTTC. Translating it yields CASSATGGYYEQYF.

This clone was counted between two and nine times. The chain carries TRBV24-1 and TRBJ2-3; TRBD2 matches at 10 bases. Germline V gene sequence: CDR1 KGHDR, CDR2 SFDVKD. This CDR3 has 17 amino acids. The junction had 6 bases not matched to a gene; V was cut back by 4 bases and J by 0 bases. The CDR3 region is CATSEPGLAASTDTQYF. The CDR3 nucleotides are TGTGCCACCAGTGAACCTGGACTAGCGGCCAGCACAGATACGCAGTATTTT.

The gene calls are TRBV6-1 and TRBJ1-1, with TRBD1 matching over 7 bases. V gave up 3 bases and J gave up 3 bases; unmatched junction bases: 4. There are 14 residues in the CDR3. The germline V gene has CDR1 MNHNS and CDR2 SASEGT. This CDR3 reads CASSEDRPDTEAFF. The CDR3 DNA follows: TGTGCCAGCAGTGAGGACAGGCCGGACACTGAAGCTTTCTTT.

The V call is TRBV12-3 or TRBV12-4, the J call TRBJ2-7, with D uncertain. V was cut by 4 bases and J by 5 bases, with 9 bases left in between. The CDR3 covers 12 residues. CDR3: CASSSSLHEQYF. As DNA, the CDR3 is TGTGCCAGCAGTTCGAGTTTGCACGAGCAGTACTTC.

The gene calls are TRBV5-8 and TRBJ2-7; no definite D call. This CDR3 spans 17 amino acids. Germline lookup yields CDR1 SGHTS and CDR2 YDEGEE. V was shortened by 5 bases and J by 0 bases, with 21 bases between the two germline ends. CDR3 residues: CASRMPPFGPVSYEQYF. The CDR3, as DNA: TGTGCCAGCAGGATGCCGCCCTTTGGGCCTGTCTCCTACGAGCAGTACTTC.

The chain is built from TRBV5-4 and TRBJ2-7, with D possibly TRBD2 on 6 matching bases. V lost 0 bases to trimming and J lost 2 bases, with 15 bases between them. Germline V gene lookup returns CDR1 SGHNT and CDR2 YYREEE (reference sequence). The CDR3 has 16 residues. The CDR3: CASSLGGGSEPYEQYF. The CDR3 DNA follows: TGTGCCAGCAGCTTGGGTGGAGGGTCGGAACCCTACGAGCAGTACTTC.

The rearrangement joins TRBV6-5 to TRBJ1-6, with 8 bases aligning to TRBD1. Germline V CDR1 and CDR2: MNHEY, SVGAGI. Trimming removed 6 bases from V and 9 bases from J; junction bases left unmatched: 10. The CDR3 covers 15 residues. CDR3 sequence (DNA): TGTGCCAGCAGCAGTCTCGGACAGGGCGCTTCACCCCTCCACTTT. It translates to CASSSLGQGASPLHF.

V is TRBV5-4 and J is TRBJ2-1; TRBD1 matches 7 bases. V shed 4 bases, J shed 4 bases, and the junction held 11 bases outside the gene matches. CDR1 SGHNT and CDR2 YYREEE come from the germline V gene (reference sequence). CDR3 length: 16 residues. The CDR3 DNA sequence: TGTGCCAGCAGCCTAGTCCGGGACAGATATTACAATGAGCAGTTCTTC. Translation gives CASSLVRDRYYNEQFF.

This rearrangement joins TRBV19 to TRBJ2-5; TRBD1 aligns across 9 bases. Per germline, CDR1 LNHDA and CDR2 SQIVND (reference sequence). J was trimmed by 4 bases and V by 3 bases; bases with no gene match: 6. This CDR3 is 15 amino acids long. The CDR3 here is CASSIGTGRGETQYF. DNA for the CDR3: TGTGCCAGTAGTATCGGGACAGGGAGGGGAGAGACCCAGTACTTC.

This chain links TRBV5-6 with TRBJ2-7; D call uncertain. Germline lookup yields CDR1 SGHDT and CDR2 YYEEEE. The CDR3 consists of 11 residues. With 0 bases removed from V and 6 bases from J, the gap between germline ends came to 4 bases. The CDR3 reads CASSLGGEQYF. In DNA, the CDR3 is TGTGCCAGCAGCTTGGGAGGCGAGCAGTACTTC. Drawing the rest from reference TRBV5-6 and TRBJ2-7, the complete variable domain is DAGVTQSPTHLIKTRGQQVTLRCSPKSGHDTVSWYQQALGQGPQFIFQYYEEEERQRGNFPDRFSGHQFPNYSSELNVNALLLGDSALYLCASSLGGEQYFGPGTRLTVT.

The rearrangement links TRBV5-6 to TRBJ1-1; D uncertain. Trimming took 0 bases from V and 0 from J, leaving 9 bases between them. The CDR3 has 15 amino acids. Germline V gives CDR1 SGHDT, CDR2 YYEEEE. In nucleotides, the CDR3 is TGTGCCAGCAGCTTGGGAGGCAGCCTGAACACTGAAGCTTTCTTT. Translating it yields CASSLGGSLNTEAFF.

V is TRBV11-3 and J is TRBJ2-2; 10 positions match TRBD1. The V gene's germline CDR1 is SGHNT and CDR2 YENEEA. Trimming cost V 3 bases and J 6 bases; bases outside gene matches: 7. CDR3 length: 16 amino acids. The CDR3 coding sequence is TGTGCCAGCAGCTTTTCCGGGACAGGGGTGGCCGGGGAGCTGTTTTTT. Amino acids: CASSFSGTGVAGELFF.

The chain couples TRBV9 to TRBJ1-4, with D perhaps TRBD1 (5 bases). The germline gives CDR1 SGDLS, CDR2 YYNGEE. This CDR3 is built from 14 residues. V was trimmed by 3 bases and J by 2 bases, leaving 8 bases between them. The CDR3 DNA sequence: TGTGCCAGCAGCGGCAGGGTTACTAATGAAAAACTGTTTTTT. Translating gives CASSGRVTNEKLFF.

This chain uses TRBV19 with TRBJ2-1; 11 bases map to TRBD2. Germline loops: CDR1 LNHDA, CDR2 SQIVND (reference sequence). The CDR3 contains 15 residues. V dropped 1 base and J dropped 9; count of bases not matched to a gene: 5. The CDR3 reads CASSIGSGRAAEQFF. The CDR3 bases are TGTGCCAGTAGTATAGGTAGCGGGAGGGCCGCTGAGCAGTTCTTC.